This entry features one T cell receptor beta chain sequence. Its matching antigen is unknown. Trimming took 4 bases from V and 3 from J, leaving 16 bases between them. Germline V gene sequence: CDR1 SGDLS, CDR2 YYNGEE. This CDR3 comprises 15 residues. The data stem from a study of shared clonotypes between healthy human individuals. The study's findings and limits: Represented genetic and exposure-history diversity was restricted by having few donors.

Without sorting, samples used 85 million to 95 million PBMCs for genomic DNA. TCRdb's copy holds only in-frame clones and misses some; the assay was immunoSEQ multiplex PCR. This table has about 520,000 clones, 70% to 85% appearing once. The sequenced sample was PBMCs. This sequence joins TRBV9 and TRBJ1-1, with D possibly TRBD1 on 5 matching bases. The TCR sequence derives from a woman between 35 and 50 years old in good health. Some clones in this sample may be carry-over from other donors' samples. The CDR3 DNA reads as TGTGCCAGCAGCCCATCAGGGAGTTGGGACACTGAAGCTTTCTTT. This translates into CASSPSGSWDTEAFF.